This TCR beta chain derives from a study of cytomegalovirus exposure and HLA in healthy donors. The wider study: Falling in the Caucasian-associated ancestry cluster were 65% to 90% of 300 to 500 genotyped donors. Findings and caveats of the study: Later work showed greater clonal expansion in HLA-associated TCR beta chains than in equally common others. The study put 150 to 200 TCR beta chains on its list as cytomegalovirus-associated.

Vbeta (60) and Jbeta (13) primers were used in the PCR. The protocol was immunoSEQ multiplex PCR, while the TCRdb copy is restricted to in-frame clones and leaves out a portion. The sample yields 65,000 to 90,000 clones, around 72% seen once. This CDR3 is built from 14 residues. V was cut by 0 bases and J by 11 bases, with 14 bases left in between. The germline gives CDR1 PRHDT, CDR2 FYEKMQ (reference sequence). Worth noting for this clone: The target antigen is unknown.

The study sampled nominally healthy donors, though unrecorded immune exposures were likely. This receptor was obtained from a middle-aged woman in good health and CMV-seropositive. Sequenced sample: PBMCs. The chain couples TRBV13 to TRBJ1-5; the D gene is possibly TRBD1 (5 bases). CDR3 bases: TGTGCCAGCAGCTTAGGCGGGAGGGCAGGGACCCAGCATTTT. Encoded protein: CASSLGGRAGTQHF.